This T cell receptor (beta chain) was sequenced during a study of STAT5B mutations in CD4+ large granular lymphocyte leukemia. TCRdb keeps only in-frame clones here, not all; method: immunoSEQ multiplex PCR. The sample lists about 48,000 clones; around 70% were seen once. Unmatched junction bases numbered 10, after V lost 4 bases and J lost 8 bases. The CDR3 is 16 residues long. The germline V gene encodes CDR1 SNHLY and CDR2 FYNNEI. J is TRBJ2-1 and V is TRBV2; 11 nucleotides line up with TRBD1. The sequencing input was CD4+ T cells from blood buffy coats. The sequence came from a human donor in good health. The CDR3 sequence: CASSGKDRGRIDEQFF. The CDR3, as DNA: TGTGCCAGCAGTGGGAAGGACAGGGGGCGCATAGATGAGCAGTTCTTC.